These 14 T cell receptor beta chains came from one sample sequenced in a study of blood T cells in healthy people across ages. Combining a sample-barcoded 5' primer with a J-beta primer mix, a second PCR ran for about 7 to 11 cycles. TCRdb re-called the 5' RACE reads through MiXCR, storing one row per CDR3 protein. This sample has more than 800,000 distinct CDR3 sequences, with 29% found just once. Sequencing was carried out using blood. Every receptor here comes from a woman aged 80 or over in good health.

This clonotype has a handful of counts. The chain carries TRBV5-4 and TRBJ1-5, with 10 bases fitting TRBD1. The CDR3 loop spans 16 amino acids. Germline V lookup: CDR1 SGHNT, CDR2 YYREEE (reference sequence). After removal of 5 bases from V and 1 base from J, the junction contained 6 bases not matched to a gene. CDR3 coding DNA: TGTGCCAGCAGTCGACAGGGGGCAGGGAGCAATCAGCCCCAGCATTTT. It codes for CASSRQGAGSNQPQHF.

This clonotype has at least ten counts. The chain couples TRBV20-1 to TRBJ2-5, with D possibly TRBD1 on 6 matching bases. The CDR3 spans 13 residues. CDR1 and CDR2 from the germline V gene are DFQATT and SNEGSKA (reference sequence). The V gene lost 2 bases and the J gene lost 1 base, with 8 bases spanning the gap. CDR3 sequence: CSARPRGQETQYF. CDR3 bases: TGCAGTGCTAGACCCAGGGGCCAAGAGACCCAGTACTTC.

This clonotype was detected only a few times. The chain links TRBV3-1 to TRBJ2-1; TRBD1 matches at 9 bases. This CDR3 is 15 amino acids long. V gave up 4 bases and J gave up 5 bases; unmatched junction bases: 6. CDR1 LGHDT and CDR2 YNNKEL come from the germline V gene (reference sequence). The CDR3 region has the DNA TGTGCCAGCAGCCCAGGGACAGGGTCCCACAATGAGCAGTTCTTC. Encoded protein: CASSPGTGSHNEQFF.

CDR3 sequence: CSARAQGLRETQYF. The CDR3 nucleotides are TGCAGTGCTAGGGCACAGGGCCTACGGGAGACCCAGTACTTC. This chain connects TRBV20-1 to TRBJ2-5, with D possibly matching TRBD1 (6 bases). CDR3 length: 14 residues. The germline V and J ends were trimmed by 3 bases and 5 bases, with 16 bases remaining between them. Germline V lookup: CDR1 DFQATT, CDR2 SNEGSKA (reference sequence).

This clonotype was counted between two and nine times. The chain links TRBV29-1 to TRBJ1-1; D gene uncertain. Per germline, CDR1 SQVTM and CDR2 ANQGSEA. This CDR3 spans 15 amino acids. Between the trimmed V and J ends, which lost 1 base and 0 bases, there was a span of 12 bases. The CDR3: CSVEGEGRLNTEAFF. CDR3 in DNA: TGCAGCGTTGAAGGGGAGGGCCGATTGAACACTGAAGCTTTCTTT.

This clonotype appeared many times. The V gene is TRBV7-2, the J gene TRBJ1-1; D is perhaps TRBD1 (5 bases). The CDR3 runs 14 residues. Per germline, CDR1 SGHTA and CDR2 FQGNSA. The V end was cut by 4 bases, the J end by 4 bases, with 13 bases between. CDR3 protein: CASSSPAGTTEAFF. CDR3 nucleotide sequence: TGTGCCAGCAGCTCCCCAGCGGGGACCACTGAAGCTTTCTTT. The whole variable domain, filled in from reference TRBV7-2 and TRBJ1-1, reads GAGVSQSPSNKVTEKGKDVELRCDPISGHTALYWYRQSLGQGLEFLIYFQGNSAPDKSGLPSDRFSAERTGGSVSTLTIQRTQQEDSAVYLCASSSPAGTTEAFFGQGTRLTVV.

The chain has TRBV7-2 and TRBJ2-5; D uncertain. The CDR3 spans 16 residues. The germline V gene encodes CDR1 SGHTA and CDR2 FQGNSA. The V end was cut by 5 bases, the J end by 1 base, with 17 bases between. CDR3 amino acids: CASSRTIPRSQETQYF. The DNA for the CDR3 is TGTGCCAGCAGCCGAACCATTCCGCGGAGCCAAGAGACCCAGTACTTC.

This clonotype came up a few times. The chain has TRBV7-9 and TRBJ1-1; TRBD1 aligns across 7 bases. V shed 10 bases, J shed 0 bases, and the junction held 14 bases outside the gene matches. Germline lookup yields CDR1 SEHNR and CDR2 FQNEAQ (reference sequence). The CDR3 has 16 residues. For the CDR3, the DNA is TGTGCCACCGGCGACAGGGCGCTCCTTATGAACACTGAAGCTTTCTTT. Translating gives CATGDRALLMNTEAFF.

The chain uses TRBV4-2 and TRBJ2-1; 8 nucleotides line up with TRBD1. The CDR3 runs 12 residues. V shed 5 bases, J shed 12 bases, and the junction held 6 bases outside the gene matches. Germline values: CDR1 LGHNA, CDR2 YNFKEQ. In DNA form, the CDR3 reads TGTGCCAGCAGCTTGACCGGGACAGGGCAGTTCTTC. Translating gives CASSLTGTGQFF.

J is TRBJ2-3 and V is TRBV20-1, with 11 nucleotides matching TRBD2. The J segment lost 1 base and the V segment lost 6 bases, leaving 6 bases of the junction unmatched. CDR1 is DFQATT, CDR2 SNEGSKA, per germline (reference sequence). The CDR3 is made up of 15 amino acids. DNA for the CDR3: TGCAGTGCCCTGGCACTAGCGGGGGGCACAGATACGCAGTATTTT. This sequence encodes CSALALAGGTDTQYF.

This clonotype has more than one count but fewer than ten. V usage is TRBV20-1 and J usage is TRBJ2-1; D unclear. The end of the DNA fits TRBJ2-7 better, so the J call may be wrong. This CDR3 is built from 15 residues. Germline CDR1 is DFQATT and CDR2 is SNEGSKA (reference sequence). The CDR3 coding sequence is TGCAGTGGACAAGCCTTGCGTACCCCCTACAATGAGCAGTACTTC. Amino acid sequence: CSGQALRTPYNEQYF.

This clonotype was detected a few times. V usage is TRBV3-1 and J usage is TRBJ2-3; D tentatively reads TRBD1 or TRBD2 (6 bases each). V lost 6 bases and J 0 bases, leaving 22 bases between the germline ends. This CDR3 comprises 18 residues. Germline CDR1 is LGHDT and CDR2 is YNNKEL (reference sequence). CDR3 amino acids: CASSHSSWGATSTDTQYF. The CDR3 DNA reads as TGTGCCAGCAGTCACAGTAGCTGGGGGGCAACTAGCACAGATACGCAGTATTTT.

Many counts were recorded for this clonotype. A read error is possible here, since a much larger clone lies one base away. V and J are TRBV10-3 and TRBJ2-5; TRBD1 matches at 7 bases. The CDR3 runs 14 residues. CDR1 and CDR2 from the germline V gene are ENHRY and SYGVKD. V was clipped by 6 bases and J by 6 bases; unmatched bases: 10. CDR3 sequence: CAIREAQGDQTQYF. The DNA of the CDR3 is TGTGCCATCAGGGAAGCTCAGGGGGATCAGACCCAGTACTTC.

In the case of this clonotype: An end of the junction differs from the germline gene, which may be a read error. This CDR3 reads CASSYGSGAKNTQYF. The CDR3 coding sequence is TGTGCCAGCAGTTACGGATCTGGAGCCAAAAACACTCAGTACTTC. The chain has TRBV6-6 and TRBJ2-4, with D unclear. Germline loops: CDR1 MNHNY, CDR2 SVGAGI (reference sequence). The CDR3 consists of 15 residues.